This entry features one T cell receptor (beta chain) sequence. CDR3 length: 18 residues. Germline V lookup: CDR1 SGHVS, CDR2 FNYEAQ. The germline V and J ends were trimmed by 5 bases and 1 base, with 23 bases remaining between them. The source of the sample is a study of cytomegalovirus exposure and HLA in healthy donors. Primers: 60 Vbeta forward and 13 Jbeta reverse. TCRdb's copy holds only in-frame clones and misses some; the assay was immunoSEQ multiplex PCR. The sample includes some 130,000 clones, roughly three quarters seen only once; the top ten take roughly 3%. The receptor's source is a man between 40 and 49 years old in good health and CMV-seronegative. The V call is TRBV7-6, the J call TRBJ1-1; the D is unclear. The sequenced material came from PBMCs. CDR3 nucleotides: TGTGCCAGCAGCCGAACTAGCCTAGGGCAGGCCCCGAACACTGAAGCTTTCTTT. Translated: CASSRTSLGQAPNTEAFF.